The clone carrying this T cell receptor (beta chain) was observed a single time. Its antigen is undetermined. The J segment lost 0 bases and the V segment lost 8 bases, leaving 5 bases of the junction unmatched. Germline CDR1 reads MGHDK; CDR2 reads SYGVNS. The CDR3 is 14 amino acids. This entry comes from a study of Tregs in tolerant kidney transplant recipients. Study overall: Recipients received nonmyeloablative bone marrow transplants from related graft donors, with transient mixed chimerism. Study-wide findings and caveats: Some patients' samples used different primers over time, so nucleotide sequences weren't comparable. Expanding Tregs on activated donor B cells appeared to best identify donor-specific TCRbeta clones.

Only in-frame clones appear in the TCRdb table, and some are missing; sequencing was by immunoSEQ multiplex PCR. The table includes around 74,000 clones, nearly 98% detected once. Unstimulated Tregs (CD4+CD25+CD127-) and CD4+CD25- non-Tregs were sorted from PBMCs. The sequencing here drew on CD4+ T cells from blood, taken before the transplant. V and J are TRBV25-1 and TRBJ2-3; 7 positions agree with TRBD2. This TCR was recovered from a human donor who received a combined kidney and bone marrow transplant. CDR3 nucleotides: TGTGCCAGCTTGGGGAGGGCTAGCACAGATACGCAGTATTTT. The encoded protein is CASLGRASTDTQYF.